This T cell receptor beta chain was recovered during a study of shared clonotypes between healthy human individuals. Study-level background: Three plates were used per donor for CD4 naive, three for CD4 memory, two for CD8 naive and one for CD8 memory.

Clones were read by immunoSEQ multiplex PCR, and TCRdb kept only the in-frame ones, dropping some. The data hold 2.3 million or so clones, with 85% to 95% observed a single time. V lost 0 bases, J lost 8 bases, and 7 bases lay in between. The V gene's germline CDR1 is LGHNA and CDR2 YSLEER. CDR3 length: 13 residues. The V gene is TRBV4-3, the J gene TRBJ1-4, with D unresolved. The material sequenced was naive CD4+ T cells from PBMCs. Subset described: CD45RA+ positively selected. This receptor was taken from a man aged 18 to 35 in good health. Some clones in this sample may be carry-over from other donors' samples. The CDR3 here is CASSQDLGEKLFF. The CDR3 DNA sequence: TGCGCCAGCAGCCAAGATTTAGGGGAAAAACTGTTTTTT.